This T cell receptor beta chain emerged from a study of blood T cells in healthy people across ages. Remarks on this clonotype: Its specificity is unknown.

The authors ran a second PCR of roughly 6 to 11 cycles using a sample-barcoded 5' primer and a J-beta primer mix. Each CDR3 protein is one row after TCRdb ran MiXCR on the 5' RACE reads. The sample includes about 800,000 distinct CDR3 sequences, roughly 25% of them seen just once. Isolated PBMCs totaled at least 7 million in each sample. The CDR3 covers 14 residues. Trimming took off 1 base at V and 6 bases at J, with 13 bases between the two ends. Regarding the study as a whole: Since the PBMCs were unsorted, naive and antigen-experienced cells could not be conclusively compared. There were more naive CD4+ cells and higher diversity in long-lived donors than in aged donors.

These same data were also listed under a study on T cells of mothers and their children.

V usage is TRBV12-3 or TRBV12-4 and J usage is TRBJ2-7; D is perhaps TRBD2 (5 bases). Sequencing was performed on blood. The origin of this receptor is a boy younger than 18 in good health. CDR3 sequence: CASSLGGRGVEQYF. CDR3 bases: TGTGCCAGCAGTTTAGGAGGGAGAGGTGTCGAGCAGTACTTC.